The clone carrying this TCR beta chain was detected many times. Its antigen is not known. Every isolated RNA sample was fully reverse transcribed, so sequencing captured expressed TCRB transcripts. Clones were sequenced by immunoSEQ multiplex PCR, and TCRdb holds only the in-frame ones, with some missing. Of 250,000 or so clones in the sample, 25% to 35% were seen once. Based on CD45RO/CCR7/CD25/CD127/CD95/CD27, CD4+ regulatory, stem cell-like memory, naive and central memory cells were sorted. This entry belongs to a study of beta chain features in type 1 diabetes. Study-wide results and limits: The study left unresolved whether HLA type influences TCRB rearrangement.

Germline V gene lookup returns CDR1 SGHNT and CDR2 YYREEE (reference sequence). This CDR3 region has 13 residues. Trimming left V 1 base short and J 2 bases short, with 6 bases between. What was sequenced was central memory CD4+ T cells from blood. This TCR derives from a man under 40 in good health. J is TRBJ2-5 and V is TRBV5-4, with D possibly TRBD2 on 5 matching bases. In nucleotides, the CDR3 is TGTGCCAGCAGCTTGCGGGGTCAAGAGACCCAGTACTTC. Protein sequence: CASSLRGQETQYF.